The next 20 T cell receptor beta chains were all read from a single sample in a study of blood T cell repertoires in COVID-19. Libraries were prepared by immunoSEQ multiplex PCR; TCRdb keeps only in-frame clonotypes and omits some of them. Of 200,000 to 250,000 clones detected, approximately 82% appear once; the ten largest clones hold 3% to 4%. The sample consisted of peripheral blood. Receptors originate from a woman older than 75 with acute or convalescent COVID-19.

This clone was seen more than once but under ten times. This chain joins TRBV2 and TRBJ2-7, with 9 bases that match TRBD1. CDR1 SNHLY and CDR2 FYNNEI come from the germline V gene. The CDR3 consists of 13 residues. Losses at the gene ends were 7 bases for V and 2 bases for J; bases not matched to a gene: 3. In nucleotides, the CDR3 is TGTGCCAGCAAGGGACAGGGAGCCTACGAGCAGTACTTC. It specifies CASKGQGAYEQYF.

This CDR3 reads CAWSPMRGTPDTQYF. In DNA, the CDR3 is TGTGCCTGGAGTCCTATGAGGGGGACCCCAGATACGCAGTATTTT. The J gene is TRBJ2-3, the V gene TRBV30; D may be TRBD1 (6 bases). Trimming took 2 bases from V and 4 from J, leaving 16 bases between them. The germline V gene has CDR1 GTSNPN and CDR2 SVGIG (reference sequence). The CDR3 length is 15 residues.

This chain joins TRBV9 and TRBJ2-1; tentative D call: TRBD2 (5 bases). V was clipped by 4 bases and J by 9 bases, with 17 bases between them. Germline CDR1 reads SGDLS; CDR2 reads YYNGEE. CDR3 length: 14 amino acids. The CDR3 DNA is TGTGCCAGCAGCCCTCTGCCTAGCCTCAGTGAGCAGTTCTTC. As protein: CASSPLPSLSEQFF.

The CDR3 DNA reads as TGTGCCAGCAGCGTGGCCAGCGGGGGCTACAATGAGCAGTTCTTC. Amino acids: CASSVASGGYNEQFF. The chain combines TRBV9 with TRBJ2-1, with TRBD2 matching over 8 bases. Trimming cost V 2 bases and J 3 bases; bases outside gene matches: 4. This CDR3 spans 15 amino acids. CDR1 is SGDLS and CDR2 is YYNGEE in the germline V gene.

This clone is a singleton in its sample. DNA for the CDR3: TGCGCCAGCAGCTTGGCCTTTCAGCGGGGGGGCCTTGGGAATGAGCAGTTCTTC. Protein product: CASSLAFQRGGLGNEQFF. The rearrangement uses TRBV5-1 and TRBJ2-1, with 10 bases identical to TRBD2. The CDR3 consists of 18 residues. The V segment lost 0 bases and the J segment 7 bases; nucleotides outside the gene matches: 13. From germline, CDR1 is SGHRS and CDR2 YFSETQ.

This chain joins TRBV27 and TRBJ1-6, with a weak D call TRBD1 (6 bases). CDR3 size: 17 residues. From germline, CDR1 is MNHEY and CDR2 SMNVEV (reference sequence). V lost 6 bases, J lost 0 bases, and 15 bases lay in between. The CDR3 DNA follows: TGTGCCAGCAGACAAACAGGGACTAGCTCCTATAATTCACCCCTCCACTTT. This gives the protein CASRQTGTSSYNSPLHF.

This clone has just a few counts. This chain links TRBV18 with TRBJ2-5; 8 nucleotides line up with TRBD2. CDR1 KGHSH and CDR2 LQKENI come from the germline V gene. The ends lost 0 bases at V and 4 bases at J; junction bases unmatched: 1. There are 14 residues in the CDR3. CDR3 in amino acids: CASSPPAGGETQYF. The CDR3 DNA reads TGTGCCAGCTCACCACCGGCGGGGGGAGAGACCCAGTACTTC. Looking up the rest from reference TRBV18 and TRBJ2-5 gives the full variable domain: NAGVMQNPRHLVRRRGQEARLRCSPMKGHSHVYWYRQLPEEGLKFMVYLQKENIIDESGMPKERFSAEFPKEGPSILRIQQVVRGDSAAYFCASSPPAGGETQYFGPGTRLLVL.

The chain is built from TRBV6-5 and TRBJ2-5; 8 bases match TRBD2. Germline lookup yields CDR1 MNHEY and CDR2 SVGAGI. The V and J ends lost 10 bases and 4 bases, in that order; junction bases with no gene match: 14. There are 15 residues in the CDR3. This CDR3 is CATLLPGGLGETQYF. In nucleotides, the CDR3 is TGTGCCACCTTACTCCCGGGGGGGCTGGGAGAGACCCAGTACTTC.

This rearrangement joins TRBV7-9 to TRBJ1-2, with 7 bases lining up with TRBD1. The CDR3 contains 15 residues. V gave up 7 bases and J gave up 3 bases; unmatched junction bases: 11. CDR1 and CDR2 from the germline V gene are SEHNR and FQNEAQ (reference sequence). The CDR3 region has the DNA TGTGCCAGCACCACCGGGGGGGACAGATACTATGGCTACACCTTC. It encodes CASTTGGDRYYGYTF.

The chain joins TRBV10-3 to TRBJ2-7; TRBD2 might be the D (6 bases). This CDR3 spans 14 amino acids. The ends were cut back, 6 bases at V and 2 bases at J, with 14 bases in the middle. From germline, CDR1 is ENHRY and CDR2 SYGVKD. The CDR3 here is CAIRKIGGAYEQYF. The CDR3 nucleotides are TGTGCCATCAGGAAAATTGGCGGGGCCTACGAGCAGTACTTC.

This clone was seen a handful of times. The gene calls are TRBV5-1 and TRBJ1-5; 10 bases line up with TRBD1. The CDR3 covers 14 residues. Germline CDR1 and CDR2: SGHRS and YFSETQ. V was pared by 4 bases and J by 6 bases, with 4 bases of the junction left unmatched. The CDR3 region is CASSEDRGSQPQHF. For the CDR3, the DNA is TGCGCCAGCAGCGAGGACAGGGGGAGTCAGCCCCAGCATTTT.

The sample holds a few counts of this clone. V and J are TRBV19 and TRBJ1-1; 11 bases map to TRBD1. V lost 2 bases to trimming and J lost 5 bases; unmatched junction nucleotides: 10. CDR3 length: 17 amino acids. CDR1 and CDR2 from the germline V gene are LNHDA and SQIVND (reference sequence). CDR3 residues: CASSIRYGQGAGTEAFF. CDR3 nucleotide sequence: TGTGCCAGTAGTATACGGTACGGACAGGGGGCTGGGACTGAAGCTTTCTTT.

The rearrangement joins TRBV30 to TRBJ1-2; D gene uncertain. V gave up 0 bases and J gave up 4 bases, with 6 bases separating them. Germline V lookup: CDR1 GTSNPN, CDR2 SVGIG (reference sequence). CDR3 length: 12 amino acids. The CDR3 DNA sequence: TGTGCCTGGAGTGTAAACAGCTATGGCTACACCTTC. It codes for CAWSVNSYGYTF.

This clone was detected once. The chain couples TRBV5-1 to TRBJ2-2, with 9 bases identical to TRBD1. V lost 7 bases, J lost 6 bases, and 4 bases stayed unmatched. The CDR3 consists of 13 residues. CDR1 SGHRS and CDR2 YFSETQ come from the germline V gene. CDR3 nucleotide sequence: TGCGCCAGCCGGACAGGGGACGCCGGGGAGCTGTTTTTT. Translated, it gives CASRTGDAGELFF.

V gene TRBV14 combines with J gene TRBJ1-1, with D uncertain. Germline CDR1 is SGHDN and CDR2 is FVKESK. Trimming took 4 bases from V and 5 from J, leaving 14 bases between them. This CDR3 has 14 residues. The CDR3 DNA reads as TGTGCCAGCAGCCCCCGGGGAGGGTGGACTGAAGCTTTCTTT. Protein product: CASSPRGGWTEAFF. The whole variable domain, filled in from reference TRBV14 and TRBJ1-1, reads EAGVTQFPSHSVIEKGQTVTLRCDPISGHDNLYWYRRVMGKEIKFLLHFVKESKQDESGMPNNRFLAERTGGTYSTLKVQPAELEDSGVYFCASSPRGGWTEAFFGQGTRLTVV.

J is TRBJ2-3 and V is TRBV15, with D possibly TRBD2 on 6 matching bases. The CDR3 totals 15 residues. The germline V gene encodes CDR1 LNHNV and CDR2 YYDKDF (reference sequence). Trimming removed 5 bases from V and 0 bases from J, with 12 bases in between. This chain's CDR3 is CATSRRGGSTDTQYF. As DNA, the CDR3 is TGTGCCACCAGCCGGAGGGGTGGGAGCACAGATACGCAGTATTTT.

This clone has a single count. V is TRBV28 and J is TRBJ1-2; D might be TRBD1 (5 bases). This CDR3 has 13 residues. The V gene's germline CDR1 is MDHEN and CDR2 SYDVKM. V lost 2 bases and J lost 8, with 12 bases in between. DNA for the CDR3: TGTGCCAGCAGTTTAGGAGGGGCTAGAGGCTACACCTTC. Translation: CASSLGGARGYTF.

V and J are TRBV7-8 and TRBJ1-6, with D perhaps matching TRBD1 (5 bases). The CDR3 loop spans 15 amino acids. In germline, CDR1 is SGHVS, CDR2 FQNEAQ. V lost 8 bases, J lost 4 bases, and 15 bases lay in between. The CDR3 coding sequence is TGTGCCAGCTCCTCGCGGGGGACTTATAATTCACCCCTCCACTTT. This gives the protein CASSSRGTYNSPLHF.

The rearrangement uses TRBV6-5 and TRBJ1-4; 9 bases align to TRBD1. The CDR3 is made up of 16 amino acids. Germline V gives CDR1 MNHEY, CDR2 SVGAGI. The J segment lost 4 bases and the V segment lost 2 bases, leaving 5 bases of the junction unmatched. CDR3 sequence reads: CASSYTYRGRNEKLFF. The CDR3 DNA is TGTGCCAGCAGTTACACGTACAGGGGGCGTAATGAAAAACTGTTTTTT.

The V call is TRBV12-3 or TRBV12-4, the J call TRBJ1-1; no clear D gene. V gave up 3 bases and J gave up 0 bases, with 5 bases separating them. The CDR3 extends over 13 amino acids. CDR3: CASSFSMNTEAFF. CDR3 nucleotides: TGTGCCAGCAGTTTTTCAATGAACACTGAAGCTTTCTTT.